The T cell receptor (beta chain) under discussion was sequenced for a study of T cells in narcolepsy. In the case of this clone: The target antigen is unknown.

General observations from the study: In some patient and control memory CD4+ samples, autoreactive clones were absent. Blood of same and different patients, but not healthy controls, reportedly held recurring autoreactive clonotypes. HCRT-specific and TRIB2-specific autoreactive clonotypes appeared among same-patient CSF and blood CD4+ clonotypes.

The CDR3 sequence is 16 residues long. Germline CDR1 reads SGHVS; CDR2 reads FNYEAQ. With V trimmed by 1 base and J by 8 bases, 8 bases remained unmatched. Here immunoSEQ multiplex PCR was the method, and the copy in TCRdb shows in-frame clones only, minus some. The table has roughly 20,000 clones, roughly 87% seen once. Material: memory (CD45RA-) CD4+ T cells from blood. This receptor was identified in a human donor in good health. The chain carries TRBV7-6 and TRBJ2-2; 9 bases fit TRBD2. The CDR3 DNA reads TGTGCCAGCAGCTTAGTTCGCGGGAGGGCCGCAGGGGAGCTGTTTTTT. It specifies CASSLVRGRAAGELFF.